Described below is a single TCR beta chain sequence and its context. Its specificity is unknown. Trimming took 4 bases from V and 6 from J, leaving 11 bases between them. Germline V gene lookup returns CDR1 SGDLS and CDR2 YYNGEE. The CDR3 is 14 residues long. This sample is drawn from a study of cytomegalovirus exposure and HLA in healthy donors. Study-wide points: According to the study, 180 or so TCR beta chains were cytomegalovirus-associated. Most observed TCR sequences were rare, whereas some public TCRs were detected in many donors.

From the 120-subject validation cohort, which was separate from the roughly 690-subject first cohort, the donors were drawn. Produced via immunoSEQ multiplex PCR; TCRdb's table is partial and in-frame only. The sample carries around 250,000 clones, 90% recorded once. The sequenced sample was PBMCs. The rearrangement joins TRBV9 to TRBJ1-6; D possibly corresponds to TRBD1 (5 bases). The TCR was taken from a young woman in good health and CMV-seronegative. The CDR3 DNA is TGTGCCAGCAGCCCCGGCGGGGCTAATTCACCCCTCCACTTT. This gives the protein CASSPGGANSPLHF.